This T cell receptor (beta chain) was recorded in a study of identical twins. TCRdb analysed the 5' RACE reads with MiXCR anew, one entry per CDR3 protein. The sample shows hundreds of thousands of distinct CDR3 sequences, about 18% of them seen only once. This clonotype was seen more than once but under ten times. V dropped 3 bases and J dropped 6; count of bases not matched to a gene: 10. Germline assignment: CDR1 MRHNA and CDR2 SNTAGT. The CDR3 is 16 amino acids. The same specimen was also included in a second study, on T cells expressing NK-cell markers. That publication notes: There were seven HCMV-seropositive donors and one seronegative donor among the eight sequenced.

Sequenced material: PBMCs. The V and J genes are TRBV6-4 and TRBJ2-3; 9 nucleotides align to TRBD2. This sequence was found in a woman between 18 and 29 years old in good health. CDR3 protein: CASSERAGGPADTQYF. The CDR3 coding sequence is TGTGCCAGCAGTGAAAGGGCGGGAGGGCCAGCGGATACGCAGTATTTT.